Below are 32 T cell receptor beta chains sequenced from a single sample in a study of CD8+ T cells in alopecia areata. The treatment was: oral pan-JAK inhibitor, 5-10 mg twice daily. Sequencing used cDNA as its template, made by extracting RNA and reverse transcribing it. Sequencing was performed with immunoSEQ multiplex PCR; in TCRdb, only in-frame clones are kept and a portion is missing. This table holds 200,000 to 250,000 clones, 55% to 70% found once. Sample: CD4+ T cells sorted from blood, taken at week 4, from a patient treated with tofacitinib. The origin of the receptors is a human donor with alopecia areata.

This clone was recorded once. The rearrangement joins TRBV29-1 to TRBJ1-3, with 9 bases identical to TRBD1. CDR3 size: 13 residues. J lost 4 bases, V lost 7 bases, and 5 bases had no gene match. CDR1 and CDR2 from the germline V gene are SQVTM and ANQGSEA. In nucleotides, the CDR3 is TGCAGCGCCGGACAGGGGACGGGAAACACCATATATTTT. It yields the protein CSAGQGTGNTIYF.

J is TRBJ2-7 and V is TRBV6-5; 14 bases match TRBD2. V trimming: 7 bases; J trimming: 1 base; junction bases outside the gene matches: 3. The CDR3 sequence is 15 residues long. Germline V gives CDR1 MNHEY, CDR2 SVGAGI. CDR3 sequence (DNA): TGTGCCAGCAACGGACTAGCGGGGGGATCCTACGAGCAGTACTTC. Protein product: CASNGLAGGSYEQYF.

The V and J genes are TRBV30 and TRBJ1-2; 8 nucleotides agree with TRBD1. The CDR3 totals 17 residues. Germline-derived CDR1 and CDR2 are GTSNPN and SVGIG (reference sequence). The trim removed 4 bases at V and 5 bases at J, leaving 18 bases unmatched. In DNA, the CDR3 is TGTGCCTGGAATGGACGTGGACAGGGCCCTCTAGGGTATGGCTACACCTTC. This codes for CAWNGRGQGPLGYGYTF.

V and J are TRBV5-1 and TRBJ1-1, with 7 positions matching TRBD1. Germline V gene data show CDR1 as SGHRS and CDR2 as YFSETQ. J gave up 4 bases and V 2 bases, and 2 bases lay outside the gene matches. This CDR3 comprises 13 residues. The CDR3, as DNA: TGCGCCAGCAGCTTCCAGGGGGGCACTGAAGCTTTCTTT. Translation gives CASSFQGGTEAFF.

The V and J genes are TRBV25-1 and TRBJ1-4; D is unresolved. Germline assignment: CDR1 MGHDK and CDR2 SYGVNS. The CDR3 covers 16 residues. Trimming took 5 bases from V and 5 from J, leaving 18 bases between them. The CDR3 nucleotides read TGTGCCAGCAGTCCCCCGGCTGTGACGCGCAATGAAAAACTGTTTTTT. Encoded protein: CASSPPAVTRNEKLFF.

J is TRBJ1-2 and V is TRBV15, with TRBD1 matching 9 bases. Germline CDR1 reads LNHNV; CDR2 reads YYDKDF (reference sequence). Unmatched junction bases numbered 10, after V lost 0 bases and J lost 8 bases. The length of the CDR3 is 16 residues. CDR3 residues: CATSRDWRGQGEGYTF. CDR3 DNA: TGTGCCACCAGCAGAGATTGGAGGGGACAGGGAGAAGGCTACACCTTC.

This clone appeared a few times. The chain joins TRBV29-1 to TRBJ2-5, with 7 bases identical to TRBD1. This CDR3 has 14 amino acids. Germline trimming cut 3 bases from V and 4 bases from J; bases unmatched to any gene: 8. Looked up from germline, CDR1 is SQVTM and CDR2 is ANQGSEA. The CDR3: CSVDQTGVGETQYF. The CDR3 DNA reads TGCAGCGTTGACCAAACAGGGGTGGGAGAGACCCAGTACTTC.

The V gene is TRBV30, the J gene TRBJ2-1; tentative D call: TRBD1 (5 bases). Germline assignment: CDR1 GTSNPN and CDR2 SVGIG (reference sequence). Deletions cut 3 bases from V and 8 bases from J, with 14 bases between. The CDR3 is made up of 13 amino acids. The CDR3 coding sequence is TGTGCCTGGAGGAGGCCAGGGCGCTATGAGCAGTTCTTC. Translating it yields CAWRRPGRYEQFF.

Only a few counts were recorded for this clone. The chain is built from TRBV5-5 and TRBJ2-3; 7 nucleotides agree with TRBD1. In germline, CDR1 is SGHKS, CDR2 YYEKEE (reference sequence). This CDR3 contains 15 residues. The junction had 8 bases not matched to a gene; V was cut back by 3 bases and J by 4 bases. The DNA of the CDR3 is TGTGCCAGCAGCTCCAGACAGGGAATGGCAGATACGCAGTATTTT. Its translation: CASSSRQGMADTQYF. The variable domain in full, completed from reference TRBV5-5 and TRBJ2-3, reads DAGVTQSPTHLIKTRGQQVTLRCSPISGHKSVSWYQQVLGQGPQFIFQYYEKEERGRGNFPDRFSARQFPNYSSELNVNALLLGDSALYLCASSSRQGMADTQYFGPGTRLTVL.

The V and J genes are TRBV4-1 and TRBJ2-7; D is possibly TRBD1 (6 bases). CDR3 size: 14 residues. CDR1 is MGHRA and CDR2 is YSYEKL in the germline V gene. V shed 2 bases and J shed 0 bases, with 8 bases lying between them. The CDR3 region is CASSQNRVSYEQYF. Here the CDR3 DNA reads TGCGCCAGCAGCCAAAACAGGGTCTCCTACGAGCAGTACTTC.

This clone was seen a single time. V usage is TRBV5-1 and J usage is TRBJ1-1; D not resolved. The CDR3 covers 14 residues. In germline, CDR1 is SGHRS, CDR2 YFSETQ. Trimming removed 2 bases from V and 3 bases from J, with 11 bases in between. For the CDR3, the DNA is TGCGCCAGCAGCTTTGGCGACCGGGACACTGAAGCTTTCTTT. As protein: CASSFGDRDTEAFF.

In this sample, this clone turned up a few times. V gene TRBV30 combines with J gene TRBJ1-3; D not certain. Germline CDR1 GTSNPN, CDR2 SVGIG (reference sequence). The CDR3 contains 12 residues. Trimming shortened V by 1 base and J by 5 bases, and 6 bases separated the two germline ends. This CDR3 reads CAWSGSRNTIYF. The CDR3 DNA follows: TGTGCCTGGAGTGGTAGCCGAAACACCATATATTTT.

The CDR3 coding sequence is TGTGCCAGCACGACAGGCAACAATCAGCCCCAGCATTTT. It encodes CASTTGNNQPQHF. The chain recombines TRBV6-5 with TRBJ1-5; weak D call: TRBD1 (6 bases). Germline CDR1 MNHEY, CDR2 SVGAGI. V lost 7 bases and J lost 3, with 10 bases in between. The CDR3 sequence is 13 residues long.

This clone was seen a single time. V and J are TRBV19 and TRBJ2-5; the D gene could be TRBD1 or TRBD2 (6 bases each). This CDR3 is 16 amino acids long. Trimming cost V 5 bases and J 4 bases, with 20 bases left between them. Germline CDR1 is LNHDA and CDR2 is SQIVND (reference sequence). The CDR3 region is CASSPRGTSLGETQYF. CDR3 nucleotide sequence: TGTGCCAGTAGTCCTCGCGGGACATCCTTAGGAGAGACCCAGTACTTC.

The CDR3 DNA is TGTGCCGGGGCAGTTCCAGCTGAAGCTTTCTTT. Translating gives CAGAVPAEAFF. This chain uses TRBV30 with TRBJ1-1; D possibly corresponds to TRBD1 (5 bases). Between the trimmed V and J ends, which lost 8 bases and 6 bases, there was a span of 13 bases. Germline CDR1 GTSNPN, CDR2 SVGIG (reference sequence). This CDR3 is built from 11 residues.

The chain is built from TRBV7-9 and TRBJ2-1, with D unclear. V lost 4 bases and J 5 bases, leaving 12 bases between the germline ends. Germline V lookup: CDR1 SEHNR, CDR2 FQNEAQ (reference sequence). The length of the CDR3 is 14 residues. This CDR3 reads CASSSLTPDNEQFF. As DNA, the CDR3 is TGTGCCAGCAGCTCTTTAACACCGGACAATGAGCAGTTCTTC.

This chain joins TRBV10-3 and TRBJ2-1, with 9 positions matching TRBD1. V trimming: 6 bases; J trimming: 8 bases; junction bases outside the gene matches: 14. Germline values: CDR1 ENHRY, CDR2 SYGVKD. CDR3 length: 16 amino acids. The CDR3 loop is CAIRVPRDRATDEQFF. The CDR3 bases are TGTGCCATCAGAGTCCCTCGGGACAGGGCTACCGATGAGCAGTTCTTC.

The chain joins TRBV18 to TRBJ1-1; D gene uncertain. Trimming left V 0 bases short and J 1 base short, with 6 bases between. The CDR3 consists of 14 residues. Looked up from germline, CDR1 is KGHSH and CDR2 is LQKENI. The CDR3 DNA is TGTGCCAGCTCACCACCGTCCAGGAACACTGAAGCTTTCTTT. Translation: CASSPPSRNTEAFF.

In nucleotides, the CDR3 is TGTGCCTGGAGTGTATTAGGGGGCTCTGGGGCCAACGTCCTGACTTTC. It specifies CAWSVLGGSGANVLTF. The genes are TRBV30 and TRBJ2-6; D is possibly TRBD1 (6 bases). V shed 0 bases and J shed 0 bases, with 9 bases lying between them. Germline V gene sequence: CDR1 GTSNPN, CDR2 SVGIG (reference sequence). CDR3 length: 16 residues.

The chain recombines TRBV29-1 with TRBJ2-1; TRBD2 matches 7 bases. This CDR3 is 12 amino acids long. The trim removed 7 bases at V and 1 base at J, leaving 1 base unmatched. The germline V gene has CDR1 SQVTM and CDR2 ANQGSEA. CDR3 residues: CSAGLSYNEQFF. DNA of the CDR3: TGCAGCGCGGGACTATCCTACAATGAGCAGTTCTTC.

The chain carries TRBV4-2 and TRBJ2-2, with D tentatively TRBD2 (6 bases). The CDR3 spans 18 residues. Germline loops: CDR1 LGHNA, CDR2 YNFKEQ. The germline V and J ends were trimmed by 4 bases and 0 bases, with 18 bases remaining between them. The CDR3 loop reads CASSPGGTPGANTGELFF. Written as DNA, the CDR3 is TGTGCCAGCAGCCCAGGCGGGACTCCCGGCGCGAACACCGGGGAGCTGTTTTTT.

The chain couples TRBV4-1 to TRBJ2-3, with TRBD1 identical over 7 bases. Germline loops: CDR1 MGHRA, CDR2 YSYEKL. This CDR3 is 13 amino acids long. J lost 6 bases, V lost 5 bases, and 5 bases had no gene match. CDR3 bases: TGCGCCAGCAGCGCTCAGGGGGTGGATACGCAGTATTTT. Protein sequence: CASSAQGVDTQYF.

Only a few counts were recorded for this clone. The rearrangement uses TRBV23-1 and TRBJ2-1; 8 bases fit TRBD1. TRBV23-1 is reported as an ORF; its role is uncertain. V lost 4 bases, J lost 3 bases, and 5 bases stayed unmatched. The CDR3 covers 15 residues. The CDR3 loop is CASSPGQVGYNEQFF. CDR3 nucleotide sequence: TGCGCCAGCAGTCCGGGACAGGTGGGCTACAATGAGCAGTTCTTC.

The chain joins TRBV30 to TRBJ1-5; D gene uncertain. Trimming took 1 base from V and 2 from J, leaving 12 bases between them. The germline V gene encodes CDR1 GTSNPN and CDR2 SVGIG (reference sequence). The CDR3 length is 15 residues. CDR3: CAWSGPVAGNQPQHF. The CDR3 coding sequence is TGTGCCTGGAGTGGACCCGTGGCTGGCAATCAGCCCCAGCATTTT.

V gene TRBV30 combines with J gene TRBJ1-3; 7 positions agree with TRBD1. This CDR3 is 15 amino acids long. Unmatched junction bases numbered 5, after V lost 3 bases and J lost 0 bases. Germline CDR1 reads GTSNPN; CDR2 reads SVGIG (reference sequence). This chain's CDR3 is CAWSPRQGSGNTIYF. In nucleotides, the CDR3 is TGTGCCTGGAGCCCGCGACAGGGCTCTGGAAACACCATATATTTT.

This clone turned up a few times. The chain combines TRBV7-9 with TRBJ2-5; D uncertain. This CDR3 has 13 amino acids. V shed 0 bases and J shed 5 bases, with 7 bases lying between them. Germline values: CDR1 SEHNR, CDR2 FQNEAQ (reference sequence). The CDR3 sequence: CASSLARWETQYF. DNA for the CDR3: TGTGCCAGCAGCTTAGCTAGATGGGAGACCCAGTACTTC.

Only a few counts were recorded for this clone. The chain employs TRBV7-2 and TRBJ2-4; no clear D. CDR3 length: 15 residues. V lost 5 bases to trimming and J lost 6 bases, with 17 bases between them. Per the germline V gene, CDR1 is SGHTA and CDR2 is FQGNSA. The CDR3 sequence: CASSPSDSALNIQYF. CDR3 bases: TGTGCCAGCAGCCCCAGTGATTCGGCTCTAAACATTCAGTACTTC.

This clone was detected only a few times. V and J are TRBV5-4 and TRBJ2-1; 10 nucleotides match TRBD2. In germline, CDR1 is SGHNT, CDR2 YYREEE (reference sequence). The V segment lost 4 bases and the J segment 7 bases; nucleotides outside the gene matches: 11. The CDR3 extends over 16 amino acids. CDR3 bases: TGTGCCAGCAGCGTGGGGACTAGCGAATTAATAAATGAGCAGTTCTTC. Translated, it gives CASSVGTSELINEQFF.

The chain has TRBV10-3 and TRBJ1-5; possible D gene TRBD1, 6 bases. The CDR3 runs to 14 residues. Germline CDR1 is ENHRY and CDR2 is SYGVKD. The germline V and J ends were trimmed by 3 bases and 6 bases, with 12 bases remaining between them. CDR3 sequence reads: CAISDRGGGQPQHF. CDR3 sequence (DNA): TGTGCCATCAGTGACAGGGGCGGCGGTCAGCCCCAGCATTTT.

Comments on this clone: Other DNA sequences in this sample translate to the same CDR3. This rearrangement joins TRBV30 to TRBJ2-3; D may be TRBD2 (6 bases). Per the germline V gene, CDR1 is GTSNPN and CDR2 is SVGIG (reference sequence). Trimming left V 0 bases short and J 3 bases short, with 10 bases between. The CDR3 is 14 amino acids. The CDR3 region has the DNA TGTGCCTGGAGTGTACGGGGAGGTACAGATACGCAGTATTTT. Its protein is CAWSVRGGTDTQYF.

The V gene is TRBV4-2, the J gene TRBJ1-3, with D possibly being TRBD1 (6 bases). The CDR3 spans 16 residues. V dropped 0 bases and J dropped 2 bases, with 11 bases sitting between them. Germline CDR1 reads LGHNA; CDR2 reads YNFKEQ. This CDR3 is CASSQDWGATGNTIYF. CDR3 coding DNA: TGTGCCAGCAGCCAAGATTGGGGGGCTACTGGAAACACCATATATTTT.

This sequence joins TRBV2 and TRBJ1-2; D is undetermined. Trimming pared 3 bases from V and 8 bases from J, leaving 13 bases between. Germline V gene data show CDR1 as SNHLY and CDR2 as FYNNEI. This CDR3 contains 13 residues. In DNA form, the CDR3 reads TGTGCCAGCAGTGATCAAGCCTCGAGGGGCTACACCTTC. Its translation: CASSDQASRGYTF.